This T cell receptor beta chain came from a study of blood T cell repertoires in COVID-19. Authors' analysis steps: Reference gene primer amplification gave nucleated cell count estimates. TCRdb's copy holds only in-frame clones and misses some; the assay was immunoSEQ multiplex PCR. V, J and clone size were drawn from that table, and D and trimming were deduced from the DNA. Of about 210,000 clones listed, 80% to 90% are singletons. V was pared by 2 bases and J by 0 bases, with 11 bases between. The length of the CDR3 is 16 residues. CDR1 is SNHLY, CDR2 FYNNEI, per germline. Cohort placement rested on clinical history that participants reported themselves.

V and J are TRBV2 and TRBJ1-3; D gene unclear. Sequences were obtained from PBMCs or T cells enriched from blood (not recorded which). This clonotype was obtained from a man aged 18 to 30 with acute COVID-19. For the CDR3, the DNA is TGTGCCAGCAGTGAATATTTAGCAAACTCTGGAAACACCATATATTTT. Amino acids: CASSEYLANSGNTIYF.